This T cell receptor beta chain was captured by sequencing in a study of response to subunit inactivated influenza vaccine. This clonotype appeared many times. Antigen unknown. V was pared by 6 bases and J by 3 bases, with 12 bases between. The CDR3 has 14 amino acids. Germline CDR1 reads SNHLY; CDR2 reads FYNNEI. One entry per CDR3 protein, called by TCRdb with MiXCR from the RT-PCR reads. The data show about 780,000 distinct CDR3 sequences, with less than 20% seen just once and 11% held by the top ten. Study-wide findings and caveats: Authors suggested each seasonal flu vaccination may recruit only limited numbers of new T cells.

This specimen consisted of PBMCs from blood, obtained roughly 5 days after vaccination. This sequence originates from a man aged 45-60 years who received an inactivated influenza vaccine. The chain recombines TRBV2 with TRBJ2-1, with D perhaps matching TRBD1 or TRBD2 (5 bases each). The CDR3 DNA follows: TGTGCCAGCAGGGAGGAAGACAGCTACAATGAGCAGTTCTTC. Translated, it gives CASREEDSYNEQFF.